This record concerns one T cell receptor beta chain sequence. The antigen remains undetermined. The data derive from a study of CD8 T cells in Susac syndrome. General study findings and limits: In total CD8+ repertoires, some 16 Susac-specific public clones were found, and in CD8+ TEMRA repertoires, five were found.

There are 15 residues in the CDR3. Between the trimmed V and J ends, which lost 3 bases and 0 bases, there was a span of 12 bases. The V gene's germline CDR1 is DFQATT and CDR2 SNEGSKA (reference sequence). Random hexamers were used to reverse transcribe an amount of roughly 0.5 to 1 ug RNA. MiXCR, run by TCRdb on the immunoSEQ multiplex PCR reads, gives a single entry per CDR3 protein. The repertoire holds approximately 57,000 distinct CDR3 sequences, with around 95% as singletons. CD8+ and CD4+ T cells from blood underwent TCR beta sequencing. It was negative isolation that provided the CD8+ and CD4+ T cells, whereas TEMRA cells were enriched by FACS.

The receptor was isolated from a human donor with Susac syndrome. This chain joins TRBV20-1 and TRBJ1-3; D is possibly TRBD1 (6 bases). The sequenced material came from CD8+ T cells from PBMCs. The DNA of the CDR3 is TGCAGTGCTAGGGGGGCTTTTGACTCTGGAAACACCATATATTTT. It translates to CSARGAFDSGNTIYF.